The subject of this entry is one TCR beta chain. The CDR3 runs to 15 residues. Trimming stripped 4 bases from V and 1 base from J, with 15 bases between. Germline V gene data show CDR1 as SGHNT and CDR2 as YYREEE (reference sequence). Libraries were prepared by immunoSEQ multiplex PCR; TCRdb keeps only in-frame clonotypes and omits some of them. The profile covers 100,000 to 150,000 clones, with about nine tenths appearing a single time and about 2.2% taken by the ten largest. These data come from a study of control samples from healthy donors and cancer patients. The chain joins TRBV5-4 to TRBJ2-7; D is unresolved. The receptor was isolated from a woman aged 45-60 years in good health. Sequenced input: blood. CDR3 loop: CASSPEPRLSYEQYF. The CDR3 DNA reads TGTGCCAGCAGCCCGGAGCCTAGATTGTCCTACGAGCAGTACTTC.